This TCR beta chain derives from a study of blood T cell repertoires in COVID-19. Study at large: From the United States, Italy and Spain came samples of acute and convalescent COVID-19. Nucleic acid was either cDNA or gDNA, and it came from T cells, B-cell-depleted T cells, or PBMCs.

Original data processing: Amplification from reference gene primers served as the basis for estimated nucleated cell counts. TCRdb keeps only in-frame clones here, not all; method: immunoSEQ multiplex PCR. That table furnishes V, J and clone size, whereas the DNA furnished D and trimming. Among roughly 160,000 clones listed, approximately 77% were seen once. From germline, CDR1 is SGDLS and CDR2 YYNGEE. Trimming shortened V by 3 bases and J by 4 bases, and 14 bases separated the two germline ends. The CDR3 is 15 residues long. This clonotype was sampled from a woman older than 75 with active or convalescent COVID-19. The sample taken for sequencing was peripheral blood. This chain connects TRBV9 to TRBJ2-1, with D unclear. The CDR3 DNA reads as TGTGCCAGCAGCGGGGTAGCTGCAACGTACAATGAGCAGTTCTTC. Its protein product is CASSGVAATYNEQFF.